The 26 T cell receptor beta chains below were found in one sample sequenced in a study of human T cells and chemical hapten exposure. A single record per CDR3 protein comes from TCRdb applying MiXCR to the 5' RACE reads. The data show roughly 81,000 distinct CDR3 sequences, around 15% seen once. The template was total RNA from unfractionated whole blood. Receptors originate from a female donor in good health.

The chain employs TRBV25-1 and TRBJ1-1; D ambiguous. Germline CDR1 is MGHDK and CDR2 is SYGVNS. V lost 4 bases to trimming and J lost 6 bases, with 15 bases between them. This CDR3 spans 14 amino acids. DNA of the CDR3: TGTGCCAGCAGTGCATTGGGTATAGCGGCTGAAGCTTTCTTT. Its translation is CASSALGIAAEAFF.

The chain uses TRBV2 and TRBJ2-7; TRBD2 aligns across 8 bases. Germline values: CDR1 SNHLY, CDR2 FYNNEI. This CDR3 is 17 amino acids long. Trimming cost V 6 bases and J 3 bases; bases outside gene matches: 16. DNA for the CDR3: TGTGCCAGCAGCCCACCGGGATGGCGGGAGGCTTTCTACGAGCAGTACTTC. As protein: CASSPPGWREAFYEQYF.

This clonotype has only a few counts. One end of the junction is discordant with germline, which a read error may explain. The chain has TRBV2 and TRBJ1-1; D is possibly TRBD1 (5 bases). The CDR3 is made up of 12 amino acids. From germline, CDR1 is SNHLY and CDR2 FYNNEI. CDR3 loop: CASRTTGTPGLF. DNA for the CDR3: TGTGCCAGCAGGACTACCGGGACCCCAGGACTCTTT.

This chain uses TRBV16 with TRBJ1-1, with D tentatively TRBD1 (5 bases). The V and J ends lost 4 bases and 0 bases respectively, with 18 bases between them. The CDR3 has 17 residues. The germline V gene has CDR1 KGHSY and CDR2 FQNENV. The CDR3 loop reads CASSRSKHRKLNTEAFF. DNA of the CDR3: TGTGCCAGCAGCCGATCCAAGCACAGGAAATTGAACACTGAAGCTTTCTTT.

This clonotype has more than one count but fewer than ten. The CDR3 DNA follows: TGCAGTGCTCCCACTAGCGGGGGTGGAAGTGGATTTAATGAGCAGTTCTTC. Protein sequence: CSAPTSGGGSGFNEQFF. V gene TRBV20-1 combines with J gene TRBJ2-1, with 11 bases that match TRBD2. J was trimmed by 7 bases and V by 5 bases; bases with no gene match: 16. There are 17 residues in the CDR3. Germline CDR1 reads DFQATT; CDR2 reads SNEGSKA (reference sequence).

The chain recombines TRBV11-2 with TRBJ1-1; D not resolved. Germline V gives CDR1 SGHAT, CDR2 FQNNGV. V lost 0 bases to trimming and J lost 2 bases, with 10 bases between them. The CDR3 has 15 amino acids. CDR3 residues: CASSLDPSSNTEAFF. The DNA for the CDR3 is TGTGCCAGCAGCTTAGACCCCTCAAGTAACACTGAAGCTTTCTTT. The full variable domain, rest sourced from reference TRBV11-2 and TRBJ1-1, is EAGVAQSPRYKIIEKRQSVAFWCNPISGHATLYWYQQILGQGPKLLIQFQNNGVVDDSQLPKDRFSAERLKGVDSTLKIQPAKLEDSAVYLCASSLDPSSNTEAFFGQGTRLTVV.

The chain uses TRBV30 and TRBJ2-1, with TRBD2 identical over 8 bases. This CDR3 contains 16 residues. The germline CDR1 and CDR2 sequences are GTSNPN and SVGIG (reference sequence). The ends lost 3 bases at V and 2 bases at J; junction bases unmatched: 9. The CDR3 region is CAWSTFRGGAYNEQFF. CDR3 nucleotides: TGTGCCTGGAGCACCTTTCGGGGGGGGGCCTACAATGAGCAGTTCTTC.

This chain joins TRBV24-1 and TRBJ2-3; TRBD2 might be the D (7 bases). V gave up 3 bases and J gave up 5 bases, with 14 bases separating them. Looked up from germline, CDR1 is KGHDR and CDR2 is SFDVKD. CDR3 length equals 15 residues. The CDR3 nucleotides read TGTGCCACCAGTGATCCACGGGGGGCGGGAGATACGCAGTATTTT. Residues: CATSDPRGAGDTQYF.

This clonotype was seen a handful of times. The chain links TRBV6-6 to TRBJ1-2; TRBD1 matches 7 bases. The CDR3 consists of 12 residues. Trimming cost V 7 bases and J 4 bases; bases outside gene matches: 3. Germline CDR1 is MNHNY and CDR2 is SVGAGI (reference sequence). In nucleotides, the CDR3 is TGTGCCAGCATGGGGGACAGCTATGGCTACACCTTC. Translated, it gives CASMGDSYGYTF.

This clonotype has a handful of counts. CDR3: CASSHGSQGMQETQYF. CDR3 nucleotide sequence: TGCGCCAGCAGCCATGGATCTCAGGGGATGCAAGAGACCCAGTACTTC. The chain carries TRBV5-1 and TRBJ2-5, with a tentative D call TRBD1 (6 bases). Germline CDR1 is SGHRS and CDR2 is YFSETQ. CDR3 length equals 16 residues. V lost 4 bases, J lost 2 bases, and 18 bases lay in between.

V usage is TRBV20-1 and J usage is TRBJ1-5; TRBD1 might be the D (5 bases). Per germline, CDR1 DFQATT and CDR2 SNEGSKA (reference sequence). With 6 bases removed from V and 5 bases from J, the gap between germline ends came to 14 bases. This CDR3 region has 13 residues. The CDR3 DNA sequence: TGCAGTGCCGCCCTACAGGACGATCAGCCCCAGCATTTT. Translating it yields CSAALQDDQPQHF.

J is TRBJ2-3 and V is TRBV5-1; D is unresolved. The germline V and J ends were trimmed by 3 bases and 2 bases, with 4 bases remaining between them. The CDR3 runs to 12 residues. Germline lookup yields CDR1 SGHRS and CDR2 YFSETQ. CDR3 loop: CASSYHTDTQYF. The CDR3 DNA is TGCGCCAGCAGCTATCACACAGATACGCAGTATTTT.

The CDR3 DNA is TGTGCCAGCAGTCAGGCGGCAGGGGGCAGAGATACGCAGTATTTT. Its protein is CASSQAAGGRDTQYF. V usage is TRBV12-3 or TRBV12-4 and J usage is TRBJ2-3, with TRBD1 matching over 8 bases. J gave up 5 bases and V 5 bases, and 9 bases lay outside the gene matches. This CDR3 has 15 amino acids.

The V call is TRBV6-5, the J call TRBJ2-7, with TRBD2 matching over 9 bases. Germline V lookup: CDR1 MNHEY, CDR2 SVGAGI. Unmatched junction bases numbered 9, after V lost 7 bases and J lost 5 bases. The CDR3 has 14 amino acids. This chain's CDR3 is CASTLAGAEDEQYF. Here the CDR3 DNA reads TGTGCCAGCACTTTAGCGGGAGCGGAGGACGAGCAGTACTTC.

The J gene is TRBJ1-2, the V gene TRBV7-2; no clear D. The CDR3 contains 13 residues. Germline values: CDR1 SGHTA, CDR2 FQGNSA. V gave up 1 base and J gave up 8 bases, with 11 bases separating them. The CDR3 coding sequence is TGTGCCAGCAGCTTAGTAAATCGGCGGGGCTACACCTTC. Its translation is CASSLVNRRGYTF.

The CDR3 reads CSVKRGKTDTQYF. CDR3 bases: TGCAGCGTTAAAAGGGGAAAAACAGATACGCAGTATTTT. The chain employs TRBV29-1 and TRBJ2-3; perhaps TRBD1 as D (5 bases). Germline lookup yields CDR1 SQVTM and CDR2 ANQGSEA. The CDR3 is 13 residues long. V lost 5 bases and J lost 3, with 12 bases in between.

The chain carries TRBV10-3 and TRBJ2-5; 14 bases are shared with TRBD2. The CDR3 runs to 15 residues. The germline gives CDR1 ENHRY, CDR2 SYGVKD. The V and J ends lost 4 bases and 2 bases, in that order; junction bases with no gene match: 0. DNA of the CDR3: TGTGCCATCAGTGGGACTAGCGGGGGGCAAGAGACCCAGTACTTC. It translates to CAISGTSGGQETQYF.

This clonotype has a handful of counts. This chain joins TRBV2 and TRBJ2-5; 12 bases map to TRBD1. The CDR3 is 15 residues long. Trimming removed 5 bases from V and 4 bases from J; junction bases left unmatched: 5. Germline V gene sequence: CDR1 SNHLY, CDR2 FYNNEI. CDR3 sequence: CASSTGQGAPETQYF. The CDR3 coding sequence is TGTGCCAGCAGTACGGGACAGGGGGCCCCAGAGACCCAGTACTTC.

This clonotype was seen a few times. The chain joins TRBV6-5 to TRBJ1-1, with a possible D match to TRBD1 (6 bases). Germline V gene lookup returns CDR1 MNHEY and CDR2 SVGAGI. The CDR3 runs to 15 residues. V gave up 5 bases and J gave up 0 bases, with 13 bases separating them. This CDR3 is CASSPRQGLNTEAFF. DNA of the CDR3: TGTGCCAGCAGTCCTAGGCAGGGGCTGAACACTGAAGCTTTCTTT.

This clonotype has only a few counts. V and J are TRBV9 and TRBJ2-6; the D is unclear. CDR3 size: 19 residues. Deletions cut 4 bases from V and 0 bases from J, with 20 bases between. CDR1 SGDLS and CDR2 YYNGEE come from the germline V gene. The DNA of the CDR3 is TGTGCCAGCAGCCCAAGCCCATCACTTTTGCGCTCTGGGGCCAACGTCCTGACTTTC. It is translated as CASSPSPSLLRSGANVLTF.

This chain links TRBV7-2 with TRBJ2-1; unclear D gene. The V gene's germline CDR1 is SGHTA and CDR2 FQGNSA. The CDR3 covers 12 residues. Trimming cost V 6 bases and J 8 bases, with 11 bases left between them. In DNA form, the CDR3 reads TGTGCCAGCAGTCACCCAGCCGATGAGCAGTTCTTC. It yields the protein CASSHPADEQFF.

This chain connects TRBV12-3 or TRBV12-4 to TRBJ1-1, with D hard to call. The CDR3 has 13 amino acids. V gave up 0 bases and J gave up 11 bases, with 13 bases separating them. The CDR3 sequence is CASSLAAALGAFF. The CDR3 bases are TGTGCCAGCAGTTTAGCGGCGGCCCTAGGGGCTTTCTTT.

The chain combines TRBV29-1 with TRBJ2-1; 11 bases are a match to TRBD2. Germline V gives CDR1 SQVTM, CDR2 ANQGSEA. The V and J ends lost 3 bases and 4 bases, in that order; junction bases with no gene match: 8. CDR3 length: 16 amino acids. The CDR3 reads CSVDSNSGGAYNEQFF. The CDR3 DNA is TGCAGCGTTGACTCTAATAGCGGGGGGGCTTACAATGAGCAGTTCTTC.

The chain recombines TRBV4-3 with TRBJ1-6; TRBD1 matches 7 bases. Germline CDR1 reads LGHNA; CDR2 reads YSLEER. Germline trimming cut 2 bases from V and 7 bases from J; bases unmatched to any gene: 8. CDR3 length equals 16 residues. The CDR3 nucleotides are TGCGCCAGCAGCCAACTACAGGGGATGCGGAATTCACCCCTCCACTTT. This gives the protein CASSQLQGMRNSPLHF.

This clonotype appeared a few times. The V and J genes are TRBV9 and TRBJ1-3; D gene unclear. The ends were cut back, 5 bases at V and 0 bases at J, with 6 bases in the middle. The germline gives CDR1 SGDLS, CDR2 YYNGEE. The CDR3 contains 13 residues. CDR3 loop: CASSKDSGNTIYF. DNA for the CDR3: TGTGCCAGCAGTAAAGACTCTGGAAACACCATATATTTT.

This clonotype was seen a few times. The rearrangement links TRBV28 to TRBJ1-2, with D tentatively TRBD1 (5 bases). Trimming left V 6 bases short and J 4 bases short, with 12 bases between. The CDR3 has 13 amino acids. Germline V gives CDR1 MDHEN, CDR2 SYDVKM. In nucleotides, the CDR3 is TGTGCCAGCAGCGCGGGTCAGGGCTATGGCTACACCTTC. This encodes CASSAGQGYGYTF.